A single count supports the clone carrying this T cell receptor beta chain. Antigen unknown. Other DNA sequences in this sample translate to the same CDR3. The data were produced by immunoSEQ multiplex PCR, yet TCRdb's version contains in-frame clones alone and is incomplete. Of over 90,000 clones listed, about 88% are singletons. The CDR3 runs to 11 residues. Germline loops: CDR1 DFQATT, CDR2 SNEGSKA (reference sequence). V shed 5 bases and J shed 4 bases, with 9 bases lying between them. The entry originates in a study of PD-1 blockade in classical Hodgkin lymphoma. For the study at large: Nivolumab 3 mg/kg was given intravenously every 2 weeks.

Each patient's relapse followed autologous stem cell transplantation, and brentuximab vedotin exposure varied. Complete response, partial response or progressive disease constituted the best responses recorded. Findings of the study overall: Significantly greater TCR diversity emerged by C4D1 in CD4+ cells but not CD8+ cells.

This specimen was peripheral blood mononuclear cells (PBMCs), taken before the second cycle of nivolumab. The sequence came from a human donor with classical Hodgkin lymphoma. The chain has TRBV20-1 and TRBJ2-7; possibly TRBD2 for D (6 bases). The CDR3 spells CSAPRGYEQYF. CDR3 nucleotides: TGCAGTGCTCCTCGGGGGTACGAGCAGTACTTC.